This T cell receptor (beta chain) was sequenced for a study of T cells in Graves' hyperthyroidism and ophthalmopathy. This clonotype appeared a few times. When ophthalmopathy did not progress within 18 months, Graves' hyperthyroidism was considered stable. Among the patients, aged 18 to 65, hyperthyroidism was newly diagnosed and had lasted under 2 months. V lost 7 bases and J 7 bases, leaving 17 bases between the germline ends. Germline-derived CDR1 and CDR2 are SGHKS and YYEKEE (reference sequence). The CDR3 contains 13 residues. RNA transcripts gave rise to amplified TCR beta CDR3 regions. HTBI primers were used for first-round RT-PCR of the TCR CDR3. TCRdb reanalysed the multiplex PCR reads using MiXCR and keeps one entry per CDR3 protein. The data show roughly 700,000 distinct CDR3 sequences, roughly 17% seen once.

The clonotype comes from a man aged 50-59 years with Graves' hyperthyroidism. Input material: blood. The rearrangement links TRBV5-5 to TRBJ1-2; D call uncertain. The CDR3 here is CASLGNIIGGYTF. The CDR3 nucleotides read TGTGCCAGCCTTGGGAACATAATCGGTGGCTACACCTTC. The entire variable domain, with the rest obtained from reference TRBV5-5 and TRBJ1-2, is as follows: DAGVTQSPTHLIKTRGQQVTLRCSPISGHKSVSWYQQVLGQGPQFIFQYYEKEERGRGNFPDRFSARQFPNYSSELNVNALLLGDSALYLCASLGNIIGGYTFGSGTRLTVV.